This T cell receptor (beta chain) was recorded in a study of T-cell reconstitution after alpha-beta-depleted transplantation in children. The study's findings and limits: Hyperexpanded clones declined; after one year, newly produced T cells mostly supplied diversity. In patients about two months after transplant, alpha-beta T cells reportedly arose from several hundred expanded graft clones.

This clonotype has only a few counts. The antigen is unknown. The authors prepared the TCRbeta library with unique molecular identifiers. TCRdb independently ran MiXCR on the PCR reads; one entry per CDR3 protein. Of about 980,000 distinct CDR3 sequences in the sample, under 30% were seen once. Germline loops: CDR1 DFQATT, CDR2 SNEGSKA (reference sequence). V was clipped by 2 bases and J by 8 bases; unmatched bases: 12. The CDR3 consists of 16 residues. The source was PBMCs, mostly from graft donor cells, collected 360 days after TCRalphabeta/CD19-depleted stem cell transplant. The TCR sequence derives from a boy younger than two who had a stem cell transplant for SCID, so the T cells may come from the graft donor. This sequence joins TRBV20-1 and TRBJ2-1; 10 nucleotides align to TRBD2. In nucleotides, the CDR3 is TGCAGTGCTAGAACCAATAGCGGGGGGCGGTTCGATGAGCAGTTCTTC. As protein: CSARTNSGGRFDEQFF.